A single sample gave rise to the 9 T cell receptor beta chains below, sequenced in a study of cytomegalovirus exposure and HLA in healthy donors. TCRdb's copy holds only in-frame clones and misses some; the assay was immunoSEQ multiplex PCR. The sample lists around 250,000 clones; almost 90% were seen once. Sequencing input: PBMCs. Receptors were obtained from a woman younger than 30 in good health and CMV-seronegative.

The V gene is TRBV6-1, the J gene TRBJ2-7, with TRBD1 matching over 7 bases. Trimming cost V 9 bases and J 7 bases; bases outside gene matches: 12. Germline assignment: CDR1 MNHNS and CDR2 SASEGT. The CDR3 has 13 amino acids. The DNA of the CDR3 is TGTGCCAGTGAAGTCTCCAGGGGGATTGAGCAGTACGTC. This encodes CASEVSRGIEQYV.

The rearrangement joins TRBV28 to TRBJ1-1; 7 bases line up with TRBD1. J was trimmed by 8 bases and V by 6 bases; bases with no gene match: 6. Germline assignment: CDR1 MDHEN and CDR2 SYDVKM. This CDR3 spans 12 amino acids. The CDR3 DNA sequence: TGTGCCAGCAGACTCGGACAGGCGGAAGCTTTCTTT. This translates into CASRLGQAEAFF.

This chain uses TRBV11-3 with TRBJ2-3; 14 nucleotides match TRBD2. Trimming at V came to 4 bases and at J to 4 bases, leaving 7 bases not matched to a gene. This CDR3 is built from 17 residues. Per the germline V gene, CDR1 is SGHNT and CDR2 is YENEEA. The CDR3 region is CASSSETSGGAADTQYF. The CDR3 DNA sequence: TGTGCCAGCAGCTCCGAGACTAGCGGGGGGGCAGCAGATACGCAGTATTTT.

On this clone itself: A far larger clone is one base from this, pointing to a likely read error. The chain carries TRBV6-1 and TRBJ2-5; 14 bases are shared with TRBD2. CDR3 length: 15 amino acids. V trimming: 4 bases; J trimming: 2 bases; junction bases outside the gene matches: 0. Germline values: CDR1 MNHNS, CDR2 SASEGT. CDR3 sequence: CASSGLAGGQETQYF. CDR3 in DNA: TGTGCCAGCAGTGGACTAGCGGGGGGGCAAGAGACCCAGTACTTC.

CDR3 in amino acids: CASSLSGSDYGYTF. The CDR3 region has the DNA TGTGCCAGCAGCTTGTCAGGTTCCGACTATGGCTACACCTTC. The chain joins TRBV7-9 to TRBJ1-2; no firm D call. From germline, CDR1 is SEHNR and CDR2 FQNEAQ (reference sequence). Trimming removed 3 bases from V and 3 bases from J, with 11 bases in between. This CDR3 comprises 14 residues.

The V call is TRBV7-8, the J call TRBJ1-5; D is ambiguous. V lost 5 bases and J lost 0, with 14 bases in between. The length of the CDR3 is 16 residues. Germline V gene lookup returns CDR1 SGHVS and CDR2 FQNEAQ. This chain's CDR3 is CASSPLSGYSNQPQHF. The DNA for the CDR3 is TGTGCCAGCAGCCCTTTGAGCGGTTATAGCAATCAGCCCCAGCATTTT.

Notes on this clone: The identical CDR3 is also encoded by other nucleotide sequences in the sample. The V and J genes are TRBV27 and TRBJ1-1, with D maybe TRBD1 (6 bases). V lost 6 bases to trimming and J lost 7 bases, with 15 bases between them. This CDR3 spans 13 amino acids. Germline V gene sequence: CDR1 MNHEY, CDR2 SMNVEV (reference sequence). Written as DNA, the CDR3 is TGTGCCAGCAGGCTCCTTCAGGGGATTGAAGCTTTCTTT. This codes for CASRLLQGIEAFF.

The chain recombines TRBV5-4 with TRBJ1-3; 8 bases line up with TRBD1. CDR1 is SGHNT and CDR2 is YYREEE in the germline V gene (reference sequence). The trim removed 0 bases at V and 2 bases at J, leaving 4 bases unmatched. This CDR3 spans 16 amino acids. This CDR3 is CASSLGTGGTGNTIYF. CDR3 coding DNA: TGTGCCAGCAGCTTGGGCACAGGGGGGACTGGAAACACCATATATTTT.

The rearrangement links TRBV7-9 to TRBJ2-3; the D is unclear. This CDR3 has 13 residues. The V end was cut by 3 bases, the J end by 6 bases, with 10 bases between. Germline-derived CDR1 and CDR2 are SEHNR and FQNEAQ (reference sequence). The CDR3 nucleotides read TGTGCCAGCAGCTTGGTTACCGGGGATACGCAGTATTTT. This sequence encodes CASSLVTGDTQYF.